These 19 T cell receptor beta chains originate from one sample sequenced in a study of neurological immune-mediated disorders. TCRdb reanalysed the 5' RACE reads using MiXCR and keeps one entry per CDR3 protein. Of approximately 52,000 distinct CDR3 sequences in the sample, around 3.1% are singletons; the top ten hold 5.5% to 6.5%. The sample consisted of PBMCs. The receptors were sampled from a man aged 40-55 years with multiple sclerosis.

The chain recombines TRBV5-6 with TRBJ2-2, with D tentatively TRBD2 (6 bases). Trimming left V 4 bases short and J 2 bases short, with 15 bases between. This CDR3 region has 16 residues. From germline, CDR1 is SGHDT and CDR2 YYEEEE. CDR3 in DNA: TGTGCCAGCAGCCTCCCGGGACTGTCTAACACCGGGGAGCTGTTTTTT. It encodes CASSLPGLSNTGELFF.

This clonotype was seen repeatedly, ten times or more. V is TRBV5-1 and J is TRBJ1-4; 8 bases are shared with TRBD1. Unmatched junction bases numbered 6, after V lost 4 bases and J lost 4 bases. Per the germline V gene, CDR1 is SGHRS and CDR2 is YFSETQ. The CDR3 covers 15 residues. CDR3 loop: CASSPTGGRNEKLFF. The CDR3 DNA is TGCGCCAGCAGCCCAACAGGGGGACGTAATGAAAAACTGTTTTTT. Supplemented by reference TRBV5-1 and TRBJ1-4, the full variable domain reads KAGVTQTPRYLIKTRGQQVTLSCSPISGHRSVSWYQQTPGQGLQFLFEYFSETQRNKGNFPGRFSGRQFSNSRSEMNVSTLELGDSALYLCASSPTGGRNEKLFFGSGTQLSVL.

This clonotype was counted many times. V gene TRBV7-9 combines with J gene TRBJ2-5; the D is unclear. V lost 5 bases, J lost 5 bases, and 3 bases lay in between. The CDR3 is 10 amino acids. CDR1 is SEHNR and CDR2 is FQNEAQ in the germline V gene (reference sequence). CDR3 sequence: CASSHETQYF. The CDR3 nucleotides are TGTGCCAGCAGCCATGAGACCCAGTACTTC. Full variable domain (remainder filled in from reference TRBV7-9 and TRBJ2-5): DTGVSQNPRHKITKRGQNVTFRCDPISEHNRLYWYRQTLGQGPEFLTYFQNEAQLEKSRLLSDRFSAERPKGSFSTLEIQRTEQGDSAMYLCASSHETQYFGPGTRLLVL.

This clonotype ranks as medium-sized (0.01 to 0.1%). J is TRBJ2-5 and V is TRBV6-1; 10 bases match TRBD2. Germline values: CDR1 MNHNS, CDR2 SASEGT. This CDR3 region has 16 residues. V lost 0 bases, J lost 5 bases, and 6 bases stayed unmatched. The CDR3 DNA sequence: TGTGCCAGCAGTGAAGCTCGGAGCGGGGGGGGGGAGACCCAGTACTTC. Protein sequence: CASSEARSGGGETQYF.

This clonotype was seen many times. The chain joins TRBV11-3 to TRBJ1-1; the D gene is possibly TRBD1 (6 bases). Trimming left V 1 base short and J 0 bases short, with 15 bases between. Germline V gene lookup returns CDR1 SGHNT and CDR2 YENEEA. The length of the CDR3 is 17 residues. CDR3 in DNA: TGTGCCAGCAGCTTAGGACGCCGGGACATCATGAACACTGAAGCTTTCTTT. Protein product: CASSLGRRDIMNTEAFF. Using reference TRBV11-3 and TRBJ1-1 for the parts outside the CDR3, the full variable domain is EAGVVQSPRYKIIEKKQPVAFWCNPISGHNTLYWYLQNLGQGPELLIRYENEEAVDDSQLPKDRFSAERLKGVDSTLKIQPAELGDSAVYLCASSLGRRDIMNTEAFFGQGTRLTVV.

This clonotype was detected ten times or more. CDR3 in DNA: TGTGCCAGCACCTGGTCCGGGACAGAGAACTATGGCTACACCTTC. As protein: CASTWSGTENYGYTF. The chain links TRBV7-2 to TRBJ1-2; the match to TRBD1 covers 7 bases. CDR1 is SGHTA, CDR2 FQGNSA, per germline. The CDR3 extends over 15 amino acids. The V and J ends lost 7 bases and 2 bases, in that order; junction bases with no gene match: 10.

The sample holds many counts of this clonotype. The chain recombines TRBV28 with TRBJ2-3; the D gene is possibly TRBD1 (5 bases). Trimming took off 2 bases at V and 2 bases at J, with 5 bases between the two ends. Germline V gene data show CDR1 as MDHEN and CDR2 as SYDVKM. The CDR3 is made up of 13 amino acids. The CDR3 nucleotides are TGTGCCAGCAGTTTAGGGGCCACAGATACGCAGTATTTT. As protein: CASSLGATDTQYF.

This clonotype was detected only a few times. The genes are TRBV20-1 and TRBJ2-1, with a possible D match to TRBD1 (5 bases). Germline CDR1 and CDR2: DFQATT and SNEGSKA (reference sequence). This CDR3 is built from 14 residues. The V and J ends lost 7 bases and 3 bases respectively, with 16 bases between them. The CDR3 DNA sequence: TGCAGTGTTCGCAAAGCAGACAGCTACAATGAGCAGTTCTTC. It translates to CSVRKADSYNEQFF.

In its sample, this clonotype was seen many times. J is TRBJ2-1 and V is TRBV28, with TRBD1 identical over 7 bases. This CDR3 comprises 13 residues. Losses at the gene ends were 6 bases for V and 1 base for J; bases not matched to a gene: 0. Germline V gene data show CDR1 as MDHEN and CDR2 as SYDVKM. CDR3 nucleotides: TGTGCCAGCAGGGGACAGTCCTACAATGAGCAGTTCTTC. Amino acid sequence: CASRGQSYNEQFF.

This clonotype occurred a few times. This chain links TRBV7-2 with TRBJ2-2, with D possibly TRBD1 on 5 matching bases. CDR3 length: 15 amino acids. In germline, CDR1 is SGHTA, CDR2 FQGNSA. Trimming took off 3 bases at V and 6 bases at J, with 14 bases between the two ends. CDR3 region: CASSLVRVAAGELFF. CDR3 coding DNA: TGTGCCAGCAGCTTGGTCAGGGTGGCGGCCGGGGAGCTGTTTTTT.

The table lists this clonotype with many counts. The CDR3 DNA follows: TGTGCCATCAGTGGAACAAGTAATAATTCACCCCTCCACTTT. Translation gives CAISGTSNNSPLHF. This chain joins TRBV10-3 and TRBJ1-6; unclear D gene. The germline V gene encodes CDR1 ENHRY and CDR2 SYGVKD. There are 14 residues in the CDR3. Between the trimmed V and J ends, which lost 4 bases and 5 bases, there was a span of 9 bases.

Comment on this clonotype: A read error may explain this, as a much larger clone is one base away. The CDR3 coding sequence is TGTGCCAGCAGCACACAAACCCTACGCACGCAGTATTTT. It yields the protein CASSTQTLRTQYF. The gene calls are TRBV28 and TRBJ2-3; D uncertain. This CDR3 has 13 amino acids. The V end lost 6 bases, the J end lost 9 bases, and 16 bases lay between the germline ends. Germline CDR1 MDHEN, CDR2 SYDVKM. Combining the CDR3 with reference TRBV28 and TRBJ2-3 gives the whole variable domain DVKVTQSSRYLVKRTGEKVFLECVQDMDHENMFWYRQDPGLGLRLIYFSYDVKMKEKGDIPEGYSVSREKKERFSLILESASTNQTSMYLCASSTQTLRTQYFGPGTRLTVL.

In its sample, this clonotype was seen many times. The chain links TRBV20-1 to TRBJ1-5, with 8 bases aligning to TRBD1. Germline CDR1 and CDR2: DFQATT and SNEGSKA (reference sequence). V dropped 0 bases and J dropped 9; count of bases not matched to a gene: 10. CDR3 length: 15 amino acids. The CDR3 sequence is CSARDRPDRARPQHF. The DNA for the CDR3 is TGCAGTGCTAGAGATCGCCCGGACAGGGCGCGGCCCCAGCATTTT.

This clonotype was recorded at least ten times. The chain uses TRBV20-1 and TRBJ2-1, with 12 bases fitting TRBD2. Germline values: CDR1 DFQATT, CDR2 SNEGSKA (reference sequence). This CDR3 spans 15 amino acids. V was pared by 1 base and J by 6 bases, with 4 bases of the junction left unmatched. The CDR3 DNA reads as TGCAGTGCTAGAGCTAGCGGGGGGGCGCGCAATGAGCAGTTCTTC. This sequence encodes CSARASGGARNEQFF.

This clonotype was seen at least ten times. This chain's CDR3 is CASSSSAYEQYF. CDR3 DNA: TGTGCCAGCAGTTCGTCAGCCTACGAGCAGTACTTC. The V gene is TRBV6-2 or TRBV6-3, the J gene TRBJ2-7; no definite D call. Germline CDR1 and CDR2: MNHEY and SVGEGT. V was cut by 4 bases and J by 2 bases, with 6 bases left in between. The CDR3 has 12 amino acids.

At least ten counts were recorded for this clonotype. This chain connects TRBV6-5 to TRBJ2-1; TRBD1 matches 7 bases. The CDR3 sequence is 16 residues long. The junction had 11 bases not matched to a gene; V was cut back by 8 bases and J by 1 base. Germline-derived CDR1 and CDR2 are MNHEY and SVGAGI. CDR3 sequence: CASSPTGQKSYNEQFF. The CDR3 DNA reads TGTGCCAGCTCCCCGACAGGGCAGAAGTCCTACAATGAGCAGTTCTTC.

This clonotype was recorded at least ten times. The CDR3: CSVARGVGDEQFF. The CDR3 coding sequence is TGCAGCGTGGCGCGAGGGGTGGGCGATGAGCAGTTCTTC. The V gene is TRBV29-1, the J gene TRBJ2-1; the D call may be TRBD1 or TRBD2 (5 bases each). The V gene's germline CDR1 is SQVTM and CDR2 ANQGSEA. V was clipped by 6 bases and J by 8 bases, with 17 bases between them. There are 13 residues in the CDR3.

The V and J genes are TRBV7-2 and TRBJ2-5; D is unclear. V was trimmed by 3 bases and J by 4 bases, leaving 12 bases between them. Germline V gives CDR1 SGHTA, CDR2 FQGNSA. The CDR3 totals 14 residues. The CDR3 region is CASSLNLDVETQYF. The CDR3 bases are TGTGCCAGCAGCTTGAACCTCGATGTAGAGACCCAGTACTTC.

This clonotype was recorded at least ten times. The junction does not match germline at one end; this may be a read error. The chain recombines TRBV12-3 or TRBV12-4 with TRBJ1-6; 7 positions agree with TRBD1. The CDR3 totals 12 residues. DNA of the CDR3: TGTGCCAGCAGGCAGGGGGACTCACCCCTCAACTTT. Translating it yields CASRQGDSPLNF.